Below are 29 T cell receptor beta chains sequenced from a single sample in a study of control samples from healthy donors and cancer patients. The table came from immunoSEQ multiplex PCR; TCRdb's copy has only in-frame clones and leaves some out. The data contain under 150,000 clones, less than 90% of them seen just once; the ten biggest clones take up around 9%. Sequencing was performed on blood. Receptors were obtained from a woman in her twenties or thirties in good health.

The V call is TRBV11-2, the J call TRBJ1-5; tentative D call: TRBD1 (5 bases). V lost 5 bases to trimming and J lost 7 bases, with 15 bases between them. From germline, CDR1 is SGHAT and CDR2 FQNNGV. This CDR3 comprises 14 residues. In DNA, the CDR3 is TGTGCCAGCAGCGCAAGTGGAGGGGCGCAGCCCCAGCATTTT. It yields the protein CASSASGGAQPQHF.

This sequence joins TRBV2 and TRBJ1-2; 7 nucleotides align to TRBD1. J lost 4 bases, V lost 3 bases, and 5 bases had no gene match. Germline lookup yields CDR1 SNHLY and CDR2 FYNNEI. There are 14 residues in the CDR3. CDR3 sequence: CASSDAGQLYGYTF. CDR3 nucleotides: TGTGCCAGCAGTGACGCGGGACAGCTCTATGGCTACACCTTC.

The CDR3 nucleotides read TGTGCCAGCTCCGAGGCAATACCAGATACGCAGTATTTT. Translation gives CASSEAIPDTQYF. The rearrangement uses TRBV18 and TRBJ2-3; D gene ambiguous. The CDR3 is 13 amino acids. Germline lookup yields CDR1 KGHSH and CDR2 LQKENI. Trimming cost V 6 bases and J 4 bases, with 11 bases left between them.

As concerns this clone: The same CDR3 arises from other DNA sequences in this sample as well. The chain combines TRBV24-1 with TRBJ2-2; D is unclear. The V gene's germline CDR1 is KGHDR and CDR2 SFDVKD. The CDR3 has 13 amino acids. V lost 3 bases and J lost 2, with 3 bases in between. CDR3 in DNA: TGTGCCACCAGTGATGGTAACACCGGGGAGCTGTTTTTT. Translation: CATSDGNTGELFF.

V usage is TRBV19 and J usage is TRBJ2-7, with 8 bases fitting TRBD1. The length of the CDR3 is 15 residues. The germline V gene has CDR1 LNHDA and CDR2 SQIVND (reference sequence). J lost 3 bases, V lost 4 bases, and 8 bases had no gene match. CDR3 amino acids: CASSTTGTGGYEQYF. For the CDR3, the DNA is TGTGCCAGTAGTACGACCGGGACAGGCGGCTACGAGCAGTACTTC.

The gene calls are TRBV19 and TRBJ1-2; D might be TRBD1 (5 bases). Germline CDR1 reads LNHDA; CDR2 reads SQIVND (reference sequence). The CDR3 has 16 amino acids. The V end lost 7 bases, the J end lost 4 bases, and 22 bases lay between the germline ends. CDR3 region: CASNTASQGDSYGYTF. The CDR3 DNA is TGTGCCAGTAATACCGCGTCCCAAGGGGATAGCTATGGCTACACCTTC.

The chain combines TRBV4-1 with TRBJ1-1; no reliable D call. Trimming removed 1 base at V and 4 bases at J, with 16 bases between. The V gene's germline CDR1 is MGHRA and CDR2 YSYEKL. The CDR3 is made up of 16 amino acids. CDR3 coding DNA: TGCGCCAGCAGCCAAGTTGAAGGGTTTTGGGCCACTGAAGCTTTCTTT. This sequence encodes CASSQVEGFWATEAFF.

This clone was recorded once. V and J are TRBV24-1 and TRBJ1-2, with no clear D. Trimming pared 3 bases from V and 4 bases from J, leaving 8 bases between. Germline lookup yields CDR1 KGHDR and CDR2 SFDVKD. CDR3 size: 13 residues. CDR3 residues: CATSDHESYGYTF. For the CDR3, the DNA is TGTGCCACCAGTGATCACGAGAGCTATGGCTACACCTTC.

The chain recombines TRBV6-1 with TRBJ1-2; D gene unclear. CDR1 and CDR2 (germline): MNHNS, SASEGT. The V gene lost 2 bases and the J gene lost 5 bases, with 15 bases spanning the gap. The CDR3 is made up of 15 amino acids. DNA of the CDR3: TGTGCCAGCAGTGAAAGTTGGCGGGAAACTTATGGCTACACCTTC. This encodes CASSESWRETYGYTF.

The chain links TRBV28 to TRBJ2-1; maybe TRBD2 (6 bases). CDR1 is MDHEN, CDR2 SYDVKM, per germline. V was shortened by 7 bases and J by 8 bases, with 9 bases between the two germline ends. The CDR3 is made up of 11 amino acids. This CDR3 is CASTTSYEQFF. Here the CDR3 DNA reads TGTGCCAGCACTACTAGCTATGAGCAGTTCTTC. The variable domain in full, with the rest retrieved from reference TRBV28 and TRBJ2-1, is DVKVTQSSRYLVKRTGEKVFLECVQDMDHENMFWYRQDPGLGLRLIYFSYDVKMKEKGDIPEGYSVSREKKERFSLILESASTNQTSMYLCASTTSYEQFFGPGTRLTVL.

V and J are TRBV2 and TRBJ1-2; possible D gene TRBD1, 6 bases. The germline CDR1 and CDR2 sequences are SNHLY and FYNNEI. Trimming shortened V by 4 bases and J by 2 bases, and 17 bases separated the two germline ends. The CDR3 has 16 residues. The DNA of the CDR3 is TGTGCCAGCAGTGTAAAAGGCGGGGGCAGCAACTATGGCTACACCTTC. Residues: CASSVKGGGSNYGYTF.

This chain joins TRBV28 and TRBJ2-2; D is perhaps TRBD2 (6 bases). Germline V gene lookup returns CDR1 MDHEN and CDR2 SYDVKM. The CDR3 extends over 15 amino acids. V was pared by 7 bases and J by 1 base, with 13 bases between. CDR3 sequence reads: CASTGPGENTGELFF. CDR3 DNA sequence: TGTGCCAGCACCGGGCCGGGAGAGAACACCGGGGAGCTGTTTTTT. Combining the CDR3 with reference TRBV28 and TRBJ2-2 gives the whole variable domain DVKVTQSSRYLVKRTGEKVFLECVQDMDHENMFWYRQDPGLGLRLIYFSYDVKMKEKGDIPEGYSVSREKKERFSLILESASTNQTSMYLCASTGPGENTGELFFGEGSRLTVL.

The chain has TRBV30 and TRBJ2-3, with 7 bases matching TRBD2. Trimming cost V 1 base and J 0 bases; bases outside gene matches: 10. This CDR3 has 17 residues. CDR1 is GTSNPN and CDR2 is SVGIG in the germline V gene (reference sequence). The CDR3 loop reads CAWSAPRDYLSTDTQYF. For the CDR3, the DNA is TGTGCCTGGAGTGCGCCCCGGGACTACCTTAGCACAGATACGCAGTATTTT.

The chain employs TRBV25-1 and TRBJ2-7; maybe TRBD2 (5 bases). With 3 bases removed from V and 7 bases from J, the gap between germline ends came to 16 bases. CDR3 size: 14 residues. In germline, CDR1 is MGHDK, CDR2 SYGVNS. The CDR3 region has the DNA TGTGCCAGCAGTGATCTTCGGGAAGTGGGGGAGCAGTACTTC. It is translated as CASSDLREVGEQYF.

This chain uses TRBV3-1 (or the pseudogene TRBV3-2) with TRBJ2-1; 15 bases match TRBD2. The CDR3 runs to 17 residues. Germline V gene lookup returns CDR1 LGHDT and CDR2 YNNKEL (reference sequence). V was clipped by 1 base and J by 4 bases; unmatched bases: 2. The CDR3 DNA sequence: TGTGCCAGCAGCCAAGGGACTAGCGGGAGGGGGTACAATGAGCAGTTCTTC. It translates to CASSQGTSGRGYNEQFF.

The rearrangement links TRBV11-2 to TRBJ1-2; 7 nucleotides align to TRBD1. Germline values: CDR1 SGHAT, CDR2 FQNNGV. The V and J ends lost 5 bases and 3 bases, in that order; junction bases with no gene match: 9. The CDR3 has 15 amino acids. The CDR3 DNA reads as TGTGCCAGCAGCACCGGGACAGCGAGTTACTATGGCTACACCTTC. This codes for CASSTGTASYYGYTF.

This clone was found once. The chain couples TRBV20-1 to TRBJ2-1, with D possibly matching TRBD2 (6 bases). Trimming pared 5 bases from V and 9 bases from J, leaving 11 bases between. This CDR3 region has 11 residues. Germline-derived CDR1 and CDR2 are DFQATT and SNEGSKA (reference sequence). Here the CDR3 DNA reads TGCAGTGCTGGCCCGGGAGCTGAGCAGTTCTTC. Translated: CSAGPGAEQFF.

This chain uses TRBV5-6 with TRBJ1-1, with D uncertain. CDR1 is SGHDT, CDR2 YYEEEE, per germline. The length of the CDR3 is 17 residues. V dropped 0 bases and J dropped 0 bases, with 15 bases sitting between them. Here the CDR3 reads CASSLVLKYPVNTEAFF. The CDR3 DNA reads TGTGCCAGCAGCTTGGTTTTAAAGTACCCCGTGAACACTGAAGCTTTCTTT.

This clone has only one observation. This sequence joins TRBV11-3 and TRBJ2-1; D not certain. The germline gives CDR1 SGHNT, CDR2 YENEEA. This CDR3 comprises 13 residues. V lost 5 bases and J lost 4, with 9 bases in between. The CDR3 sequence is CASSEDGYNEQFF. For the CDR3, the DNA is TGTGCCAGCAGCGAGGACGGTTACAATGAGCAGTTCTTC.

This CDR3 is CASSPTPVGNTIYF. CDR3 DNA: TGTGCCAGCAGTCCTACCCCAGTGGGAAACACCATATATTTT. The chain has TRBV6-5 and TRBJ1-3; D is ambiguous. The germline V gene encodes CDR1 MNHEY and CDR2 SVGAGI. The CDR3 is 14 residues long. V was cut by 5 bases and J by 4 bases, with 12 bases left in between.

This sequence joins TRBV11-2 and TRBJ2-1; unclear D gene. V was shortened by 1 base and J by 4 bases, with 5 bases between the two germline ends. The CDR3 totals 13 residues. Germline V gives CDR1 SGHAT, CDR2 FQNNGV. CDR3 sequence: CASSLGDYNEQFF. Written as DNA, the CDR3 is TGTGCCAGCAGCTTAGGGGATTACAATGAGCAGTTCTTC.

This clone has only one observation. This chain connects TRBV5-1 to TRBJ1-6; 8 bases map to TRBD1. From germline, CDR1 is SGHRS and CDR2 YFSETQ. V was pared by 4 bases and J by 5 bases, with 2 bases of the junction left unmatched. This CDR3 is built from 14 residues. For the CDR3, the DNA is TGCGCCAGCAGCATGACAGGGGATAATTCACCCCTCCACTTT. It translates to CASSMTGDNSPLHF.

This rearrangement joins TRBV6-2 or TRBV6-3 to TRBJ2-3; a weak D match, TRBD2 (5 bases). There are 15 residues in the CDR3. Deletions cut 6 bases from V and 0 bases from J, with 13 bases between. Germline CDR1 is MNHEY and CDR2 is SVGEGT. CDR3 amino acids: CASSPDYSSTDTQYF. The DNA for the CDR3 is TGTGCCAGCAGCCCCGACTATAGCAGCACAGATACGCAGTATTTT.

The chain couples TRBV7-9 to TRBJ2-7; the D gene is possibly TRBD1 (6 bases). In germline, CDR1 is SEHNR, CDR2 FQNEAQ (reference sequence). This CDR3 is 14 amino acids long. V lost 5 bases and J 7 bases, leaving 18 bases between the germline ends. The CDR3 here is CASSRNLQGSEQYF. In DNA, the CDR3 is TGTGCCAGCAGCCGTAACTTACAGGGTTCGGAGCAGTACTTC.

The chain combines TRBV24-1 with TRBJ2-7, with D uncertain. Germline CDR1 reads KGHDR; CDR2 reads SFDVKD. This CDR3 has 12 amino acids. V was clipped by 3 bases and J by 9 bases, with 11 bases between them. The CDR3 loop reads CATSDSGSVQYF. CDR3 sequence (DNA): TGTGCCACCAGTGATAGTGGTTCGGTGCAGTACTTC.

DNA of the CDR3: TGTGCCAGCAGCCAAGGTCAGGATCAGCCCCAGCATTTT. Its translation: CASSQGQDQPQHF. The V call is TRBV4-2, the J call TRBJ1-5; D ambiguous. The CDR3 loop spans 13 amino acids. Deletions cut 1 base from V and 5 bases from J, with 6 bases between. CDR1 is LGHNA, CDR2 YNFKEQ, per germline.

The chain joins TRBV3-1 (or the pseudogene TRBV3-2) to TRBJ2-1; maybe TRBD2 (6 bases). CDR1 is LGHDT, CDR2 YNNKEL, per germline (reference sequence). V lost 4 bases and J lost 0, with 13 bases in between. The CDR3 length is 16 residues. Here the CDR3 DNA reads TGTGCCAGCAGCCCAGCGGGCTCTAGCTCCTACAATGAGCAGTTCTTC. Residues: CASSPAGSSSYNEQFF.

The chain carries TRBV11-3 and TRBJ1-1; 9 bases agree with TRBD1. The CDR3 has 13 residues. Germline V gene lookup returns CDR1 SGHNT and CDR2 YENEEA. The junction had 8 bases not matched to a gene; V was cut back by 5 bases and J by 10 bases. DNA of the CDR3: TGTGCCAGCAGCCCAGGGACAGGGTCCGCAGCTTTCTTT. The encoded protein is CASSPGTGSAAFF.

This clone was picked up a small number of times. Other DNA sequences in this sample translate to the same CDR3. The rearrangement uses TRBV3-1 (or the pseudogene TRBV3-2) and TRBJ2-7; D is ambiguous. The V end was cut by 0 bases, the J end by 2 bases, with 8 bases between. The CDR3 has 14 residues. CDR1 and CDR2 from the germline V gene are LGHDT and YNNKEL (reference sequence). The CDR3 bases are TGTGCCAGCAGCCAAGAGGTCTACCCCTACGAGCAGTACTTC. It is translated as CASSQEVYPYEQYF.